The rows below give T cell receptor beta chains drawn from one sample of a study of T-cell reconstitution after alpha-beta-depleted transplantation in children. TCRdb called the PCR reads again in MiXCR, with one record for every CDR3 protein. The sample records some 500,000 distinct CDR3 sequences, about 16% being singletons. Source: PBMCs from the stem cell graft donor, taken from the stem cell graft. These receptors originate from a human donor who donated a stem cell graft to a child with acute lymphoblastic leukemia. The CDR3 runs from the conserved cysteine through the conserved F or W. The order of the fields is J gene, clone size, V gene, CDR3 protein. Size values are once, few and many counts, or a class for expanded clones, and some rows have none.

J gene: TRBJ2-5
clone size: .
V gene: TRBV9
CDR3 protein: CASSESQRELEEETQYF

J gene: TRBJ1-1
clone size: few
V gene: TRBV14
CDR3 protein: CASSEFEGTTMVTEAFF

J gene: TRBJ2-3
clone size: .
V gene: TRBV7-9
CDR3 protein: CASRTGTVADTQYF

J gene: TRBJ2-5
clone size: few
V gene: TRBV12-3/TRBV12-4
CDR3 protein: CASSSPLFGQETQYF

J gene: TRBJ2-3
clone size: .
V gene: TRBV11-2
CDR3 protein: CASSYPGSTDTQYF

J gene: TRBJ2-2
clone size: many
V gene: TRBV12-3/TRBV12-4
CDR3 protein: CASSGGQGIYRTGELFF

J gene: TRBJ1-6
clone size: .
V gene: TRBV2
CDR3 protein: CASISRANSPLHF

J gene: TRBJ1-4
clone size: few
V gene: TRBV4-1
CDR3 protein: CASSQLGGTAEKLFF

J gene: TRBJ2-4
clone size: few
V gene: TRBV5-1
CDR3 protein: CASSQVTPNIQYF

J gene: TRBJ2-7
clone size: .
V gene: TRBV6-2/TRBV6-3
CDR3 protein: CASSPGTSSYEEYF

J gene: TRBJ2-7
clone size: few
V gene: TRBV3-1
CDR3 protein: CASSQVAIEQYF

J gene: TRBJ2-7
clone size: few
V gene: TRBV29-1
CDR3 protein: CSVVGATYEQYF

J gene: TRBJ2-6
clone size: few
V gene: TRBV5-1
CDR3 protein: CASRGPVSGANVLTF

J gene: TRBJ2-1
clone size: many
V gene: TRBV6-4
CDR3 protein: CASSDSGGSRNEQFF

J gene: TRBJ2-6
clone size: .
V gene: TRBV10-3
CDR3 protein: CAISEDRVGTGANVLTF

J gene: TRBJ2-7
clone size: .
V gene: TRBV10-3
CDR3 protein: CAISPWVGSATYEQYF

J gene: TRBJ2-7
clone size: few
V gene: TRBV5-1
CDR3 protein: CASSLGSAASSYEQYF

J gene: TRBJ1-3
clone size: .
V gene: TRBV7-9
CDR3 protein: CASSSLLTGGLNTIYF

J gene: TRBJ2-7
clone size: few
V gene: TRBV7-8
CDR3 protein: CASSSDRGLSLPNQHKVYEQYF

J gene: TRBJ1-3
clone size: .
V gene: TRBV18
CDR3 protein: CASSPGMSRPNTLYF

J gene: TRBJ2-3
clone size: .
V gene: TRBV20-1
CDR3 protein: CSATARQSFITDTQYF

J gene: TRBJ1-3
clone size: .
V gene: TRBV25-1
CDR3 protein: CASRGQGPGNTIYF

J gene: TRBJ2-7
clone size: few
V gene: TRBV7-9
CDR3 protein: CASSFPSRSSYEQYF

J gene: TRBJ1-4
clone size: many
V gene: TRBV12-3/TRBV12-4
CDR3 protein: CASGLQGATNEKLFF

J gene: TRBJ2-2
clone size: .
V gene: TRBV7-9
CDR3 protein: CASRPGLAEELFF

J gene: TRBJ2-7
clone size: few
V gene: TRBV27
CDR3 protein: CASGDEGTGAYEQYF

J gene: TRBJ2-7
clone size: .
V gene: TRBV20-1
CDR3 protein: CSAPGLAGPSYERYF

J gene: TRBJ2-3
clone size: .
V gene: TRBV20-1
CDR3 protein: CSALLEGVFPDTQYF

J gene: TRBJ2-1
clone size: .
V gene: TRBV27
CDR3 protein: CATTVTSGRPTYNEQFF

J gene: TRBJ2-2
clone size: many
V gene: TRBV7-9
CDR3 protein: CASSLSLNTGELFF

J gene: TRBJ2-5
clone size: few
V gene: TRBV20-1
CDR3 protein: CSALKGLAGGETQYF

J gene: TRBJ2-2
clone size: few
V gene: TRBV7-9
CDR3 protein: CASSLAPGTNTGELFF

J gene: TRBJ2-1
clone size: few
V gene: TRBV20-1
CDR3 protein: CSARDTARSSYNEQFF

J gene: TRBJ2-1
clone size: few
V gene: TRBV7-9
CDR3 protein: CANSGGSSYNEQFF

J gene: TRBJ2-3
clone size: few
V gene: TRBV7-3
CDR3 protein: CASSLTGLAGGTRNTDTQYF

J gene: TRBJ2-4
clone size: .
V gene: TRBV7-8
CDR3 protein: CASSSRPFPGGLKNIQYF

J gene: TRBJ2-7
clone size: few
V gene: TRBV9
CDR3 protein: CASSPGAYSYEQYF

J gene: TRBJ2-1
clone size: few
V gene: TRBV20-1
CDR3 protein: CSARGTSSSWYYNEQFF

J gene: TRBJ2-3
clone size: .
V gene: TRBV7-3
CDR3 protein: CASSSRHGSGTDTQYF

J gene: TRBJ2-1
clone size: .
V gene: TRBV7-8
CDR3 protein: CASSTRVLGGNEQFF

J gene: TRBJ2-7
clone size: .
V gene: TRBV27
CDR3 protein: CASSLDRVVPYEQYF

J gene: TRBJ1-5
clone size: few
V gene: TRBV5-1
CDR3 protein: CASSPFQGGGQPQHF

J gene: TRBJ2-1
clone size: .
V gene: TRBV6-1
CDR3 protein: CASSPTQTSGNFNEQFF

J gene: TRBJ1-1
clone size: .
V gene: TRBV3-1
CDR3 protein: CATSHPVGTGGVRTEAFF

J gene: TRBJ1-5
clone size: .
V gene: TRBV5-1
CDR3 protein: CASSWVGALNQPQHF

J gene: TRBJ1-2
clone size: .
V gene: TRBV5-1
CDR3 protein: CASSLNPSNYGYTF

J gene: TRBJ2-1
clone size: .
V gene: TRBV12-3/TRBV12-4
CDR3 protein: CASIPGTSGPRRSYNEQFF

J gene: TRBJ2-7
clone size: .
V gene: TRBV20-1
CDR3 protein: CSARDGGTSYEQYF

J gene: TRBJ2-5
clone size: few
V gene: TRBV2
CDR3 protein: CASRPWTVQTQYF

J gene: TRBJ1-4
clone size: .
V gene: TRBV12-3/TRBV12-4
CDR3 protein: CASSHVNEKLFF

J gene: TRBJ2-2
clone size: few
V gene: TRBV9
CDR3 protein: CASSEARGTSVGGELFF

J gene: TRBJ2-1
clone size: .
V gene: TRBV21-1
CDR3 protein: CASSKVAGQGIYNEQFF

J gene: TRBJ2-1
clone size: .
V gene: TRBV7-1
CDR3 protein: CASSSGDYPNNEQFF

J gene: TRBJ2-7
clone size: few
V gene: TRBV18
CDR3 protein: CASSPGLAGGNEQYF

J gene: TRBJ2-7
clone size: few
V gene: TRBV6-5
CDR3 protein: CASSSGQYYEQYF

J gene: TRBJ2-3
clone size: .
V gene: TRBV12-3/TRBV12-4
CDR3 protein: CASSELAYPSTDTQYF

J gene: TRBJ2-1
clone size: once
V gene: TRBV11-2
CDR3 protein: CASRNRGAYNEQFF

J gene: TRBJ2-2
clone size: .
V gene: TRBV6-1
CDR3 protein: CASSSPDVTGELFF

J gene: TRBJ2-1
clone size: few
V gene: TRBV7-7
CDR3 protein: CASSLPGGEEQFF

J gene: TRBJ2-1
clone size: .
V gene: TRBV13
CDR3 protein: CASSLWVAFDYNEQFF